This record covers a single T cell receptor (beta chain). Its matching antigen is unknown. Additional DNA sequences in this sample encode the identical CDR3. The sample is drawn from a study of Ad26.COV2.S vaccination and SARS-CoV-2 variants. Study details: This donor came from the COV1001 trial of Ad26.COV2.S.

Germline lookup yields CDR1 SGDLS and CDR2 YYNGEE. Trimming removed 2 bases from V and 4 bases from J, with 10 bases in between. The length of the CDR3 is 14 residues. Regarding the study as a whole: People who got the vaccine had more spike-specific TCR breadth than people who got placebo.

Treatment described: some 19 received Ad26.COV2.S at low or high dose, single or two shots; about 5 received placebo; per-sample allocation not given. Sampling was performed 63 days after the first vaccine or placebo injection. Sequencing was performed with immunoSEQ multiplex PCR; in TCRdb, only in-frame clones are kept and a portion is missing. The sample contains roughly 300,000 clones, about 87% of which appear only once. The V and J genes are TRBV9 and TRBJ1-3; D is ambiguous. The sequence came from a person between 18 and 65 years old who received the Ad26.COV2.S COVID-19 vaccine or a placebo. Sequencing was performed on peripheral blood, taken in a trial of Ad26.COV2.S vaccine versus placebo. This chain's CDR3 is CASSVEGSGNTIYF. In DNA, the CDR3 is TGTGCCAGCAGCGTGGAGGGTTCAGGAAACACCATATATTTT.